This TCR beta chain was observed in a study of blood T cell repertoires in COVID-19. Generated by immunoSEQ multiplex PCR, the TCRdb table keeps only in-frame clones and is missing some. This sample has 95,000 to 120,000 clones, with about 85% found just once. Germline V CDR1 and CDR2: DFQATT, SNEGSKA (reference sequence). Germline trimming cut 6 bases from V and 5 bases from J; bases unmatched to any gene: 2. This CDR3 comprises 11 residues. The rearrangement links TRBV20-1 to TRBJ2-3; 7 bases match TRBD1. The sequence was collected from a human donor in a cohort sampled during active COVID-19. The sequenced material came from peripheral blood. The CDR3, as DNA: TGCAGTGCAAACAGGGGAGATACGCAGTATTTT. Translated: CSANRGDTQYF.